This T cell receptor beta chain comes out of a study of T cell changes during pregnancy in multiple sclerosis. Generated by immunoSEQ multiplex PCR, the TCRdb table keeps only in-frame clones and is missing some. This sample has some 100,000 clones, with 90% to 95% found just once. Germline V gene lookup returns CDR1 ENHRY and CDR2 SYGVKD. The CDR3 is made up of 15 amino acids. Trimming pared 10 bases from V and 2 bases from J, leaving 17 bases between. Sequencing was performed on peripheral blood, taken in the second trimester of pregnancy. This chain joins TRBV10-3 and TRBJ2-2, with D perhaps TRBD2 (6 bases). This sequence was found in a female donor with multiple sclerosis, enrolled in a pregnancy study. The CDR3 region has the DNA TGTGCCACGCAGGGACTTAATATTAACACCGGGGAGCTGTTTTTT. The encoded protein is CATQGLNINTGELFF.